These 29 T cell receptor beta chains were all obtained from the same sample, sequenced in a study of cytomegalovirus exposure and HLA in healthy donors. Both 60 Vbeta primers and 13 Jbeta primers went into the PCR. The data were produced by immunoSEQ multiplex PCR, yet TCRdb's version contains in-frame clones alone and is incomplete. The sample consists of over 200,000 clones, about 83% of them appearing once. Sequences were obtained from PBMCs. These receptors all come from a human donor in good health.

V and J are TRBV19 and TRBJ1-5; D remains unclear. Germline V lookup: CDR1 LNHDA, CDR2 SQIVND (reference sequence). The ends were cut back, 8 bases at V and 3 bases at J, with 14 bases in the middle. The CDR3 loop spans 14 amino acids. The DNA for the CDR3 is TGTGCCAGTGCCCCGCGGAGCCCCAATCAGCCCCAGCATTTT. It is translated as CASAPRSPNQPQHF. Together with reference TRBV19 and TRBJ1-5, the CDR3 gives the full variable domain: DGGITQSPKYLFRKEGQNVTLSCEQNLNHDAMYWYRQDPGQGLRLIYYSQIVNDFQKGDIAEGYSVSREKKESFPLTVTSAQKNPTAFYLCASAPRSPNQPQHFGDGTRLSIL.

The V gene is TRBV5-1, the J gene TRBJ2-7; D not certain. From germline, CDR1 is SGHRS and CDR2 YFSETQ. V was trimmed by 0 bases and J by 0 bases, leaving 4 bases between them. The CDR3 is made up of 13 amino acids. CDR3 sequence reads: CASSLALSYEQYF. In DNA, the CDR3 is TGCGCCAGCAGCTTGGCCCTCTCCTACGAGCAGTACTTC.

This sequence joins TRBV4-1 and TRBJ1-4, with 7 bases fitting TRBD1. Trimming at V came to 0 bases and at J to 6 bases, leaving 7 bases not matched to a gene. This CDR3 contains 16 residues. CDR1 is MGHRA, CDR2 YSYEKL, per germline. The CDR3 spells CASSQESGGGYEKLFF. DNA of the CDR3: TGCGCCAGCAGCCAAGAGTCAGGGGGAGGATATGAAAAACTGTTTTTT.

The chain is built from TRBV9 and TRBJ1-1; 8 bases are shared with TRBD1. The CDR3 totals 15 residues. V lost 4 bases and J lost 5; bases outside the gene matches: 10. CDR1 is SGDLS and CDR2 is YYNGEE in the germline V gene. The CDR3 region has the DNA TGTGCCAGCAGCACGTACGGACAGGGTGGGACTGAAGCTTTCTTT. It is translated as CASSTYGQGGTEAFF.

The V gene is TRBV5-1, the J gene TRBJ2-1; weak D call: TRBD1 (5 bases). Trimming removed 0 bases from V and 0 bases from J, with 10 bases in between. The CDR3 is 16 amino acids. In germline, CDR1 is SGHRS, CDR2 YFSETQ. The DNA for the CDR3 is TGCGCCAGCAGCTTGGGCGGACATAGCTCCTACAATGAGCAGTTCTTC. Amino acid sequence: CASSLGGHSSYNEQFF.

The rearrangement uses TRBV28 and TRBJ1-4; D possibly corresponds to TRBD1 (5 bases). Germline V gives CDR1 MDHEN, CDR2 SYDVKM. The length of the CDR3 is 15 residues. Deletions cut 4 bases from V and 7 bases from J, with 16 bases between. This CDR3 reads CASSSHQGRVEKLFF. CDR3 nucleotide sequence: TGTGCCAGCAGTTCCCACCAGGGAAGGGTTGAAAAACTGTTTTTT.

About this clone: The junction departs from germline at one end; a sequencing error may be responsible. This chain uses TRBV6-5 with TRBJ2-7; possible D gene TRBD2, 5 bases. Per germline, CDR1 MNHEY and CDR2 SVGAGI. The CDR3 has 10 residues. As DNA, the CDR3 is TGTGCCGCCAGCTGGGAGCGACCGATTTTC. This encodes CAASWERPIF.

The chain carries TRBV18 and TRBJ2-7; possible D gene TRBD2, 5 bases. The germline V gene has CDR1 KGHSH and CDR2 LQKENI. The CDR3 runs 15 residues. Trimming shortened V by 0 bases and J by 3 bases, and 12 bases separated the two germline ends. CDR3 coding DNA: TGTGCCAGCTCACCACCCACTAGGACCCGCTACGAGCAGTACTTC. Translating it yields CASSPPTRTRYEQYF.

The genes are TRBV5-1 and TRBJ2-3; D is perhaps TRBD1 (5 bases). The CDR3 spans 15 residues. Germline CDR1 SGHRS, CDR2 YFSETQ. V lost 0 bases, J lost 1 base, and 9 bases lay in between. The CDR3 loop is CASSLDGRGTDTQYF. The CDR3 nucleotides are TGCGCCAGCAGCTTGGATGGCAGGGGCACAGATACGCAGTATTTT.

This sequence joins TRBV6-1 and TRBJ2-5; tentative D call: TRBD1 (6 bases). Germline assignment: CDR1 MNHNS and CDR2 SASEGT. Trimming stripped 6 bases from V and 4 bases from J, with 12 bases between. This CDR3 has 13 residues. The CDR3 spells CASRMDRTETQYF. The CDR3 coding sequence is TGTGCCAGCAGAATGGACAGAACAGAGACCCAGTACTTC.

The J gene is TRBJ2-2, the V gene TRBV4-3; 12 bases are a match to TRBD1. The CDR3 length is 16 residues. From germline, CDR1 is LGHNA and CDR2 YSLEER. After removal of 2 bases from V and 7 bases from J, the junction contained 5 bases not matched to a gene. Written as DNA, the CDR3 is TGCGCCAGCAGCCAAACCGGGACAGGGGGCGTCGGGGAGCTGTTTTTT. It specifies CASSQTGTGGVGELFF.

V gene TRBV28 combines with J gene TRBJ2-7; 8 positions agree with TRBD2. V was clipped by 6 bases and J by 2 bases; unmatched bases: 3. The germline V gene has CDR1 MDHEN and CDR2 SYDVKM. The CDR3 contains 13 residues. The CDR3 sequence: CASRLAGPYEQYF. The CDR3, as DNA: TGTGCCAGCAGGTTAGCGGGACCCTACGAGCAGTACTTC.

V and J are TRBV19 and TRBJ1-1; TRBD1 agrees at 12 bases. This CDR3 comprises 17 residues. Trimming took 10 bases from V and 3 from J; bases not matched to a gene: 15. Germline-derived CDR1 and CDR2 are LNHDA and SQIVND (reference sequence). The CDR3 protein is CATKGDRGRRGHTEAFF. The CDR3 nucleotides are TGTGCCACTAAGGGGGACAGGGGGCGAAGAGGGCACACTGAAGCTTTCTTT.

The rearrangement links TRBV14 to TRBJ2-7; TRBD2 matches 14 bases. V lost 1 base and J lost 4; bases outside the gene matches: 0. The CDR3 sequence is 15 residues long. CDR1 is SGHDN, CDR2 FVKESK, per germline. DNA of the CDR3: TGTGCCAGCAGCCAAGGGACTAGCGGGAGGTACGAGCAGTACTTC. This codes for CASSQGTSGRYEQYF.

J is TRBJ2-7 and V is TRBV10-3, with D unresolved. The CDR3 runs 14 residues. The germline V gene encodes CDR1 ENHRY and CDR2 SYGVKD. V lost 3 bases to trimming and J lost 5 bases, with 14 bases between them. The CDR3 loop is CAISDPGASDEQYF. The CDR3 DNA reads TGTGCCATCAGTGACCCCGGAGCGAGTGACGAGCAGTACTTC.

The CDR3 region is CASSPREAGGYNEQFF. Written as DNA, the CDR3 is TGTGCCAGCAGCCCCCGGGAAGCGGGAGGATACAATGAGCAGTTCTTC. This chain joins TRBV7-6 and TRBJ2-1; 9 positions agree with TRBD2. The V gene's germline CDR1 is SGHVS and CDR2 FNYEAQ. The trim removed 5 bases at V and 4 bases at J, leaving 9 bases unmatched. This CDR3 spans 16 amino acids.

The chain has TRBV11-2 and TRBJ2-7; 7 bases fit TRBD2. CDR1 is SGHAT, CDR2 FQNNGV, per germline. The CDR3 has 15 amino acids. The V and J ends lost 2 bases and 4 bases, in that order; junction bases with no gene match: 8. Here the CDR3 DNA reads TGTGCCAGCAGCTTAATCGGCGGGAGAAATTACGAGCAGTACTTC. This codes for CASSLIGGRNYEQYF.

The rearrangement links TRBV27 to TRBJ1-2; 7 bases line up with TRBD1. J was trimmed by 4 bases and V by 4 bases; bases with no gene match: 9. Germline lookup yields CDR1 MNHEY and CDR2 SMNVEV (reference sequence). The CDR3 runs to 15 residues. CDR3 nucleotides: TGTGCCAGCAGTTCGCGACAGGGTATGAGCTATGGCTACACCTTC. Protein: CASSSRQGMSYGYTF.

CDR3 sequence reads: CASKVYGTGVREKLFF. The CDR3 DNA follows: TGTGCCAGCAAGGTTTATGGGACAGGGGTACGAGAAAAACTGTTTTTT. V usage is TRBV2 and J usage is TRBJ1-4, with 10 bases fitting TRBD1. Germline CDR1 reads SNHLY; CDR2 reads FYNNEI. The length of the CDR3 is 16 residues. The ends lost 7 bases at V and 8 bases at J; junction bases unmatched: 13.

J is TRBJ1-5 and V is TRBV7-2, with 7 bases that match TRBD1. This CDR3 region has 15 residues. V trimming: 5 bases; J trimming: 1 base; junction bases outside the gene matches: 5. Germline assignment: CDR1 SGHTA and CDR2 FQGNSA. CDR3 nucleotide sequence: TGTGCCAGCAGCCCCGGGACAGTAAGCAATCAGCCCCAGCATTTT. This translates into CASSPGTVSNQPQHF.

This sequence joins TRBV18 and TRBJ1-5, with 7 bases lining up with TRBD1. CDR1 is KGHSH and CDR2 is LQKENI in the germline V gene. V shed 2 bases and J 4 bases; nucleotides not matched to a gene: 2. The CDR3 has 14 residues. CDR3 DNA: TGTGCCAGCTCACCAACAGGGGATAATCAGCCCCAGCATTTT. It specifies CASSPTGDNQPQHF.

As DNA, the CDR3 is TGTGCCAGCAGCTCCCGAGGACGGACTAGCGACTCCTACGAGCAGTACTTC. Protein product: CASSSRGRTSDSYEQYF. V usage is TRBV7-2 and J usage is TRBJ2-7; TRBD2 matches at 9 bases. V gave up 4 bases and J gave up 0 bases; unmatched junction bases: 10. This CDR3 has 17 residues. Germline lookup yields CDR1 SGHTA and CDR2 FQGNSA.

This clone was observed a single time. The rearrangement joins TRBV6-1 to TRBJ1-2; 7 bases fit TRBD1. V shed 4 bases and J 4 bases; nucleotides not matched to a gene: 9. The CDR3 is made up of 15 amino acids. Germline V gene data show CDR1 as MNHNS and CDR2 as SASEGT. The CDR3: CASSVGIGTVYGYTF. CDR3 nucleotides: TGTGCCAGCAGTGTGGGGATCGGGACAGTCTATGGCTACACCTTC.

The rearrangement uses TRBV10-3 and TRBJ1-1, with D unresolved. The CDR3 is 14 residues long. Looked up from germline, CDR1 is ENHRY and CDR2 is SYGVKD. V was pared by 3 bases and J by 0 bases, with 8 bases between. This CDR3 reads CAISEPGMNTEAFF. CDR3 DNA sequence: TGTGCCATCAGTGAACCGGGGATGAACACTGAAGCTTTCTTT.

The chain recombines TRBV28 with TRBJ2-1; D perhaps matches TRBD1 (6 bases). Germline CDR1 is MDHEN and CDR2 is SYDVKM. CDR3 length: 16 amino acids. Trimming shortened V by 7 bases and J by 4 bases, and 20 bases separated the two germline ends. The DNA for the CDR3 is TGTGCCAGCACCTCTGGACAGCTGATTTGGTACAATGAGCAGTTCTTC. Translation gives CASTSGQLIWYNEQFF.

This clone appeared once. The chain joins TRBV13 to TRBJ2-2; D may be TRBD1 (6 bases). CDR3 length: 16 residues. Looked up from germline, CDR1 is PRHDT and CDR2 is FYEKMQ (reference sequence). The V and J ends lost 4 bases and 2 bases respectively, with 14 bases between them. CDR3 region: CASSSTGQTNTGELFF. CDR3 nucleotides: TGTGCCAGCAGCTCAACCGGACAGACTAACACCGGGGAGCTGTTTTTT.

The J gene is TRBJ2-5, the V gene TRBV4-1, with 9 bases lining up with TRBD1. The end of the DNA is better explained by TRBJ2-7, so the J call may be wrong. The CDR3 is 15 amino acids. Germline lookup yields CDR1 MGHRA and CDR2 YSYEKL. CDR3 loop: CASSQAGQGPYEQYF. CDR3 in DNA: TGCGCCAGCAGCCAAGCGGGACAGGGTCCCTACGAGCAGTACTTC.

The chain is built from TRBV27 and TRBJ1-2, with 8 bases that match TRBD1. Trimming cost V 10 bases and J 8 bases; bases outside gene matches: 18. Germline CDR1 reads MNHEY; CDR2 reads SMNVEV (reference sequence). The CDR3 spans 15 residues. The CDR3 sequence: CATRSPLGQGWGYTF. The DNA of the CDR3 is TGTGCCACCCGTAGTCCACTCGGACAGGGCTGGGGCTACACCTTC.

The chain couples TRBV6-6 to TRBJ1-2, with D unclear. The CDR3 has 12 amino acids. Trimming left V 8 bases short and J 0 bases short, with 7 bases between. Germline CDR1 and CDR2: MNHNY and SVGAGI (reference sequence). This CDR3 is CASVGANYGYTF. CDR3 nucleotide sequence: TGTGCCAGCGTCGGGGCTAACTATGGCTACACCTTC.